The rows below give T cell receptor beta chains drawn from one sample of a study of OX40 agonist ivuxolimab in advanced cancers. TCRdb keeps only in-frame clones here, not all; method: immunoSEQ multiplex PCR. The table includes about 12,000 clones, around 83% detected once. Sequenced material: CD4+ or CD8+ T cells sorted from blood, taken in a trial of the OX40 agonist ivuxolimab. The source of these receptors is an adult with an advanced solid tumor such as melanoma, head and neck, liver or kidney cancer. Both conserved end residues are part of each CDR3. A D gene is named only where the DNA matches it firmly. Not every row has a clone size; where given, it reads once, few, many or a size class.

j_call d_call clone_size v_call cdr3_nt cdr3_aa
TRBJ1-3 . . TRBV28 TGTGCCAGCAGTTTATACTTCTCTGGAAACACCATATATTTT CASSLYFSGNTIYF
TRBJ1-2 . . TRBV4-1 TGCGCCAGCAGCCACAGGCTTGCTAACTATGGCTACACCTTC CASSHRLANYGYTF
TRBJ1-1 TRBD1 . TRBV2 TGTGCCAGCAGGCCGACAGGGCTCACCGAAGCTTTCTTT CASRPTGLTEAFF
TRBJ1-2 . once TRBV5-6 TGTGCCAGCAGCTTGCCCCATATGGCCGGTTCGAGCTATGGCTACACCTTC CASSLPHMAGSSYGYTF
TRBJ1-3 . . TRBV4-2 TGTGCCAGCAGCCATCTAGGGTCCACGAGCTCTGGAAACACCATATATTTT CASSHLGSTSSGNTIYF
TRBJ2-7 TRBD2 . TRBV11-2 TGTGCCAGCAGCTTACTAGCGGGAGAGGTATACGAGCAGTACTTC CASSLLAGEVYEQYF
TRBJ2-7 . . TRBV6-1 TGTGCCAGCAGCGTTGATGGGGGGACCGGCTACGAGCAGTACTTC CASSVDGGTGYEQYF
TRBJ2-1 TRBD2 . TRBV28 TGTGCCAGCAGTCGAACTAGCGGGACCTACAATGAGCAGTTCTTC CASSRTSGTYNEQFF
TRBJ2-5 . . TRBV18 TGTGCCAGCTCACCACCTATCAGGGTCCAAGAGACCCAGTACTTC CASSPPIRVQETQYF
TRBJ2-7 . . TRBV5-8 TGTGCCAGCAGCGTAACTCCCGGGAGTCCCCACGAGCAGTACTTC CASSVTPGSPHEQYF
TRBJ2-1 TRBD2 once TRBV27 TGTGCCAGCAGTGCCTTTCGCAGCGGGAGTAACTATGAGCAGTTCTTC CASSAFRSGSNYEQFF
TRBJ2-2 . once TRBV15 TGTGCCACCAGCAGAGGGACAGACCTAGGGGAGCTGTTTTTT CATSRGTDLGELFF
TRBJ2-2 TRBD1 . TRBV7-6 TGTGCCAGCAGCCTAGGCACCGGGACAGTCACCGGGGAGCTGTTTTTT CASSLGTGTVTGELFF
TRBJ2-2 TRBD2 . TRBV5-1 TGCGCCAGCAGCTTGGGGAGCGGGAGCGGTGGCACCGGGGAGCTGTTTTTT CASSLGSGSGGTGELFF